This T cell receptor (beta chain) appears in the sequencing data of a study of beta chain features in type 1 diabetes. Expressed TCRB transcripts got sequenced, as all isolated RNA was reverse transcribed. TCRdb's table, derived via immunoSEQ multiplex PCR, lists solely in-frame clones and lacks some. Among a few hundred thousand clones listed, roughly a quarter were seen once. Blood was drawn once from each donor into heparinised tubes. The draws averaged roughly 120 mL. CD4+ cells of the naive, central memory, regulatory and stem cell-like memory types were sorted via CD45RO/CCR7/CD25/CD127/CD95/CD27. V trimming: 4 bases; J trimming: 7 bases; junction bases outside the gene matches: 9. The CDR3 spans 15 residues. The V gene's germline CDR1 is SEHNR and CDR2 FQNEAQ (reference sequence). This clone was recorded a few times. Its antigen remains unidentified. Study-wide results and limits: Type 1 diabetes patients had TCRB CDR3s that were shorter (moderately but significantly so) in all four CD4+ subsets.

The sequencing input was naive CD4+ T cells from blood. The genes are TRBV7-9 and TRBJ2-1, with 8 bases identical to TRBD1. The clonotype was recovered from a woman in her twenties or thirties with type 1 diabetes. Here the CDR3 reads CASSSQGAKWNEQFF. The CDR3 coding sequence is TGTGCCAGCAGCTCCCAGGGGGCGAAATGGAATGAGCAGTTCTTC.